The present entry profiles one TCR beta chain with its context. From germline, CDR1 is MNHEY and CDR2 SMNVEV (reference sequence). The V gene end was trimmed by 0 bases and the J gene end by 8 bases; junction bases not matched to a gene: 9. The length of the CDR3 is 17 residues. These data originate in a study of Ad26.COV2.S vaccination and SARS-CoV-2 variants. Assay used: immunoSEQ multiplex PCR; TCRdb lists only in-frame clones, some missing. The repertoire holds hundreds of thousands of clones, 89% seen once, with about 1.5% in the top ten. Treatment indicated: some 20 received Ad26.COV2.S at low or high dose, single or two shots; five or six received placebo; per-sample allocation not given. Day 63 following the first vaccine or placebo injection was when the samples were taken. In the vaccine, an Ad26 vector expressed the SARS-CoV-2 spike of the Wuhan strain.

The TCR sequence derives from a person between 18 and 65 years old who received the Ad26.COV2.S COVID-19 vaccine or a placebo. The sample in question was peripheral blood, obtained in a trial of Ad26.COV2.S vaccine versus placebo. The rearrangement uses TRBV27 and TRBJ2-1; TRBD2 matches 11 bases. CDR3 sequence: CASSLSDTSGSIHEQFF. CDR3 in DNA: TGTGCCAGCAGTTTATCGGATACTAGCGGGAGTATTCATGAGCAGTTCTTC.